The clone carrying this T cell receptor (beta chain) appeared a few times. In the authors' workflow: Amplification of reference gene primers was used by the study to estimate nucleated cell counts. Sequencing used immunoSEQ multiplex PCR; TCRdb keeps in-frame clones, though not all of them. The V and J calls and clone size are taken from that table; D and trimming were inferred from the DNA. The sample shows about 140,000 clones, 70% to 80% of them seen only once. This specimen belongs to a study of blood T cell repertoires in COVID-19. Study as a whole: Some COVID-19 samples were acute and others convalescent; all came from the United States, Italy and Spain. PBMCs, B-cell-depleted T cells, or T cells were the source of the cDNA or gDNA that made up the material.

Germline CDR1 reads SGHRS; CDR2 reads YFSETQ. The length of the CDR3 is 16 residues. V lost 0 bases and J 4 bases, leaving 16 bases between the germline ends. Source material: peripheral blood. The chain recombines TRBV5-1 with TRBJ1-1; D unresolved. This clonotype was sampled from a woman older than 75 with active or convalescent COVID-19. In DNA form, the CDR3 reads TGCGCCAGCAGCTTGGGGATTGGGCCGTTTGGCACTGAAGCTTTCTTT. Amino acids: CASSLGIGPFGTEAFF.